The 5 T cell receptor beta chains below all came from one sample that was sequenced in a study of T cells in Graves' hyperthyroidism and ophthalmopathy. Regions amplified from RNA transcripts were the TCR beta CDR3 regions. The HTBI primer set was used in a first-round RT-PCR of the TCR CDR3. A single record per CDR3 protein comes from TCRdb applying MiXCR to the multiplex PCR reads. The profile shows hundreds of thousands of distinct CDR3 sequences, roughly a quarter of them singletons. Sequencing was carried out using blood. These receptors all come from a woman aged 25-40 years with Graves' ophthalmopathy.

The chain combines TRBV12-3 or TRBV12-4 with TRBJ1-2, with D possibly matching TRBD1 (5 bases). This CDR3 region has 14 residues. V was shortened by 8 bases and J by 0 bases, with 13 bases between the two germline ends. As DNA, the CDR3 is TGTGCCAGCGTTCGGGGGGGGGCTAACTATGGCTACACCTTC. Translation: CASVRGGANYGYTF.

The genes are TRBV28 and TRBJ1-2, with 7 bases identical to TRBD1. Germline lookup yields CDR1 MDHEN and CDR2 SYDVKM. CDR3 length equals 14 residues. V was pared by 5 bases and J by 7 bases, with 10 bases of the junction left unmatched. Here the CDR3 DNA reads TGTGCCAGCAGTCCCCCCGGGACAGCGTTTGGCTACACCTTC. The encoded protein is CASSPPGTAFGYTF.

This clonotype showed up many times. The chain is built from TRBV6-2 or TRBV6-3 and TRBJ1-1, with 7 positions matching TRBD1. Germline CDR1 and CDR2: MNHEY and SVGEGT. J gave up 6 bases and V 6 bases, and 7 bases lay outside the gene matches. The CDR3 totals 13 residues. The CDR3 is CASRTPGGAEAFF. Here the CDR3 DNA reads TGTGCCAGCAGGACCCCAGGGGGAGCTGAAGCTTTCTTT.

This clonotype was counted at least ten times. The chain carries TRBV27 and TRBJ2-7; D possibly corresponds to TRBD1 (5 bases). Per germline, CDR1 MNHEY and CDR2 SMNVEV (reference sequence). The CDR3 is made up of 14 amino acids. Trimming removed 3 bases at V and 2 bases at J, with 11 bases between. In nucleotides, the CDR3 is TGTGCCAGCAGTTTCTTGGACAATACCTACGAGCAGTACTTC. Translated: CASSFLDNTYEQYF.

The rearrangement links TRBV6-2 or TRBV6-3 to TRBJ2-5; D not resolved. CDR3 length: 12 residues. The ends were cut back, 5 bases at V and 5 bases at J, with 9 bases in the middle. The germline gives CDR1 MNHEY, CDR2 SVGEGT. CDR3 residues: CASSRISETQYF. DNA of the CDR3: TGTGCCAGCAGTAGAATCTCCGAGACCCAGTACTTC.